This TCR beta chain was identified during a study of shared clonotypes between healthy human individuals. J gave up 4 bases and V 7 bases, and 3 bases lay outside the gene matches. The CDR3 is 12 residues long. CDR1 SGHDT and CDR2 YYEEEE come from the germline V gene. Only in-frame clones appear in the TCRdb table, and some are missing; sequencing was by immunoSEQ multiplex PCR. Of some 1 million clones listed, around 76% are singletons. A CD45RA-negative memory subset and a CD45RA+ naive subset were separated from the CD4+ cells. The chain has TRBV5-6 and TRBJ2-5; 8 nucleotides align to TRBD1. This clonotype was obtained from a man between 18 and 29 years old in good health. The specimen sequenced was memory CD4+ T cells sorted from blood. Noted subset: CD45RA-negative fraction. CDR3 loop: CASYRGSETQYF. CDR3 in DNA: TGTGCCAGCTACAGGGGGTCAGAGACCCAGTACTTC. Complete variable domain (other parts from reference TRBV5-6 and TRBJ2-5): DAGVTQSPTHLIKTRGQQVTLRCSPKSGHDTVSWYQQALGQGPQFIFQYYEEEERQRGNFPDRFSGHQFPNYSSELNVNALLLGDSALYLCASYRGSETQYFGPGTRLLVL.